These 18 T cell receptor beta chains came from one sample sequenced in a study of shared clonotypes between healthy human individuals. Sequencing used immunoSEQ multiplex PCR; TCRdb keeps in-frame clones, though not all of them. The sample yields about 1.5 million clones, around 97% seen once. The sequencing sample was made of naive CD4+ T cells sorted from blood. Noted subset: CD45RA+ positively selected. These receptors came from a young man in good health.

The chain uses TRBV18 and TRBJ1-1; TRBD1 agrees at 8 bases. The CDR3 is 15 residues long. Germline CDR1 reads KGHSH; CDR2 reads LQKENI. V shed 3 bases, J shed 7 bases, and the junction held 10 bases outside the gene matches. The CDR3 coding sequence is TGTGCCAGCTCACCCGGAGGGAGGGACAGGAGTGAAGCTTTCTTT. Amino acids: CASSPGGRDRSEAFF.

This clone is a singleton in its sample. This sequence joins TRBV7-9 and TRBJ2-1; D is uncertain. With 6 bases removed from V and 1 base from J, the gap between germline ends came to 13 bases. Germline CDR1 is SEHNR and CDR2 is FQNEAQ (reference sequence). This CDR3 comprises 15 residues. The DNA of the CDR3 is TGTGCCAGCAGGGCGCCCTTCAGATCCTACAATGAGCAGTTCTTC. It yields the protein CASRAPFRSYNEQFF.

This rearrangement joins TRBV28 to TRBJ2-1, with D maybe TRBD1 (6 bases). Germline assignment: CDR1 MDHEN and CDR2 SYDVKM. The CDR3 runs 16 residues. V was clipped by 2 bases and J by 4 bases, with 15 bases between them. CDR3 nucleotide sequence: TGTGCCAGCAGTTTACGAGTGTGGACAGCTTACAATGAGCAGTTCTTC. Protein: CASSLRVWTAYNEQFF.

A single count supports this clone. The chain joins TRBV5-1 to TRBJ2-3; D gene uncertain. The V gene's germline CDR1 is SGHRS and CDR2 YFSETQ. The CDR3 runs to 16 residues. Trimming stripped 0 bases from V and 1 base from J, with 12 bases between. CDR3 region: CASSLGAALGTDTQYF. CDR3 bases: TGCGCCAGCAGCTTGGGGGCTGCACTTGGCACAGATACGCAGTATTTT. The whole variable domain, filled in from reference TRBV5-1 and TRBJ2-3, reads KAGVTQTPRYLIKTRGQQVTLSCSPISGHRSVSWYQQTPGQGLQFLFEYFSETQRNKGNFPGRFSGRQFSNSRSEMNVSTLELGDSALYLCASSLGAALGTDTQYFGPGTRLTVL.

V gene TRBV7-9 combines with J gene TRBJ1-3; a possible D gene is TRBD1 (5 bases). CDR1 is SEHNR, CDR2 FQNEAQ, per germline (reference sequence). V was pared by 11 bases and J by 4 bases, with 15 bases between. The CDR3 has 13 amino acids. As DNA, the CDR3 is TGTGCCGGGCAGGGTGTTGTCGGAAACACCATATATTTT. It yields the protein CAGQGVVGNTIYF.

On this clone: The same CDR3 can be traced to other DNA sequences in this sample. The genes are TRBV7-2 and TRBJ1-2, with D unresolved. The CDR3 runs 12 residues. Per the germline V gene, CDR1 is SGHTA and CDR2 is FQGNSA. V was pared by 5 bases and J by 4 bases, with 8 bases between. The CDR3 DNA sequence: TGTGCCAGCAGCCCCCCCGGCTATGGCTACACCTTC. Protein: CASSPPGYGYTF.

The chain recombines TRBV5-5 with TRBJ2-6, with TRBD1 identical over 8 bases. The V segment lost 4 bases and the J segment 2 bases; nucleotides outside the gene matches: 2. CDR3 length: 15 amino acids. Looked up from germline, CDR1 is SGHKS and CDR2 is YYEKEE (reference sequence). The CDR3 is CASSTTGAGANVLTF. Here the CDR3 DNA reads TGTGCCAGCAGCACGACAGGGGCTGGGGCCAACGTCCTGACTTTC.

CDR3 sequence reads: CASSFSGRREETQYF. For the CDR3, the DNA is TGTGCCAGCAGCTTTAGCGGGAGACGGGAAGAGACCCAGTACTTC. The genes are TRBV5-5 and TRBJ2-5, with TRBD2 identical over 9 bases. CDR1 and CDR2 from the germline V gene are SGHKS and YYEKEE (reference sequence). The trim removed 2 bases at V and 3 bases at J, leaving 5 bases unmatched. CDR3 length: 15 amino acids.

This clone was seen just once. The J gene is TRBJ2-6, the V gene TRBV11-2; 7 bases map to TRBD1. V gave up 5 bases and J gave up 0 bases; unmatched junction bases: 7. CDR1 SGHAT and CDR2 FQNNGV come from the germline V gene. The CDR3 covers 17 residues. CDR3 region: CASSLTGTTSGANVLTF. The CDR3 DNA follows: TGTGCCAGCAGCCTGACAGGGACCACCTCTGGGGCCAACGTCCTGACTTTC.

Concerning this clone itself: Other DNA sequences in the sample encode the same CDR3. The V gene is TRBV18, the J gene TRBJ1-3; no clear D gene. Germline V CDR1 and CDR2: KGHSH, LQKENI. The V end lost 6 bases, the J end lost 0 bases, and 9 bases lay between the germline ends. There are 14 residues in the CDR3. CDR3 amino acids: CASSPGVSGNTIYF. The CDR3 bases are TGTGCCAGCTCTCCGGGCGTCTCTGGAAACACCATATATTTT.

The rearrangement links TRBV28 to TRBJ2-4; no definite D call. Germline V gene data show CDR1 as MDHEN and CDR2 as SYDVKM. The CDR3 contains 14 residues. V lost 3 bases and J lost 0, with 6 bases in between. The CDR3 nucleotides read TGTGCCAGCAGTTTTAGTATAGCCAAAAACATTCAGTACTTC. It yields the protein CASSFSIAKNIQYF. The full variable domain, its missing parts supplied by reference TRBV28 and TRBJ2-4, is DVKVTQSSRYLVKRTGEKVFLECVQDMDHENMFWYRQDPGLGLRLIYFSYDVKMKEKGDIPEGYSVSREKKERFSLILESASTNQTSMYLCASSFSIAKNIQYFGAGTRLSVL.

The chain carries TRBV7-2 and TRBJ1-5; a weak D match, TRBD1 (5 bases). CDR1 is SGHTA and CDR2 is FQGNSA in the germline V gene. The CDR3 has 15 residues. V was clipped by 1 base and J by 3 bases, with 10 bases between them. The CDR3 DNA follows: TGTGCCAGCAGCTTAGGGGGGGGATACAATCAGCCCCAGCATTTT. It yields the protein CASSLGGGYNQPQHF.

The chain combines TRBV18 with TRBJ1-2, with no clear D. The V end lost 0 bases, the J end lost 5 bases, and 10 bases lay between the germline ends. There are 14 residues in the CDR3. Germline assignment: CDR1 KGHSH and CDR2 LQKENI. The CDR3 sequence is CASSPPLDGYGYTF. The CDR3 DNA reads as TGTGCCAGCTCACCACCATTAGACGGTTATGGCTACACCTTC.

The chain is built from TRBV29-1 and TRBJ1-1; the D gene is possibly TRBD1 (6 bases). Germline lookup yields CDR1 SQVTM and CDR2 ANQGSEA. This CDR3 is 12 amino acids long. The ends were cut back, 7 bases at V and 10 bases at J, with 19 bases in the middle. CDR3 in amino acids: CSGRDTVWGAFF. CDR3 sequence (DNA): TGCAGCGGGAGGGACACCGTATGGGGAGCTTTCTTT.

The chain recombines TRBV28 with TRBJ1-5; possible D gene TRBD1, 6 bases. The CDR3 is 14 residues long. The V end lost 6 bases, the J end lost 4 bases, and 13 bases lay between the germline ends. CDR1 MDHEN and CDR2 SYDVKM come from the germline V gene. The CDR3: CASSHRDVNQPQHF. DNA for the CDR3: TGTGCCAGCAGCCACAGGGATGTTAATCAGCCCCAGCATTTT.

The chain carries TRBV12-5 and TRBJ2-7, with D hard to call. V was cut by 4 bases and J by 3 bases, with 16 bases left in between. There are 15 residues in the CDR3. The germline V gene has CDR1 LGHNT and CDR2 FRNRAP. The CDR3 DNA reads TGTGCTAGTGGTTCGTGCGGTAACCCGTTCTACGAGCAGTACTTC. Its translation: CASGSCGNPFYEQYF.

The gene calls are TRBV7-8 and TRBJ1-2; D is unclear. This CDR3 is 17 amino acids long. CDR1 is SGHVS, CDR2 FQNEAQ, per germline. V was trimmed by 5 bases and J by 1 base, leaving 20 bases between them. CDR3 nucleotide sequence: TGTGCCAGCAGCCCCGCCTGGAGGGCCAGTCTTAACTATGGCTACACCTTC. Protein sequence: CASSPAWRASLNYGYTF.

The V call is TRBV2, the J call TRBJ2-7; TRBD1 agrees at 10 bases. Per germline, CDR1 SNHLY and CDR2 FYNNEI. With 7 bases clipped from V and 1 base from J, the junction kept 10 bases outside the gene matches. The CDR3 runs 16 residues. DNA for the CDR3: TGTGCCAGCACTTATTCTCAGGGACAGGGGTCCTACGAGCAGTACTTC. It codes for CASTYSQGQGSYEQYF.